The sequence of this T cell receptor (beta chain) was determined in a study of spatial heterogeneity in lung cancer. The table lists this clonotype with many counts. The CDR3 covers 18 residues. Germline V lookup: CDR1 KGHSH, CDR2 LQKENI. Trimming shortened V by 4 bases and J by 0 bases, and 20 bases separated the two germline ends. Every TCR cDNA molecule bore a unique molecular identifier. TCRdb used MiXCR to reprocess the 5' RACE reads, holding one entry per CDR3 protein. The table records about 40,000 distinct CDR3 sequences, 5.2% of them present only once. Documented time point: sample taken at primary tumor resection. Material for sequencing was whole RNA from tumor, nontumor lung or frozen PBMC, left unsorted.

The sample consisted of PBMCs, taken at surgery. The receptor was derived from a female donor with early-stage non-small cell lung cancer. The V call is TRBV18, the J call TRBJ2-3; tentatively, D is TRBD2 (6 bases). The CDR3 is CASSLTGFSGDSTDTQYF. DNA for the CDR3: TGTGCCAGCTCACTAACGGGGTTTAGCGGTGACAGCACAGATACGCAGTATTTT.